This TCR beta chain was identified in a study of technical replicates of blood from a few donors. The CDR3 runs 15 residues. V lost 2 bases to trimming and J lost 3 bases; unmatched junction nucleotides: 3. The germline CDR1 and CDR2 sequences are MGHRA and YSYEKL. The data were produced by immunoSEQ multiplex PCR, yet TCRdb's version contains in-frame clones alone and is incomplete. The sample shows fewer than 70,000 clones, 86% of them seen only once. The chain has TRBV4-1 and TRBJ1-2; TRBD1 matches at 10 bases. The origin of this receptor is a human donor in good health. Some clones in this sample may be carry-over from other donors' samples. Input material: PBMCs. The CDR3 protein is CASSQTGTGDYGYTF. CDR3 nucleotides: TGCGCCAGCAGCCAAACCGGGACAGGGGACTATGGCTACACCTTC.